Listed below are T cell receptor beta chains from one sample, sequenced in a study of cytomegalovirus exposure and HLA in healthy donors. The repertoire was sequenced with immunoSEQ multiplex PCR; TCRdb's copy has only in-frame clones and lacks some. The profile shows fewer than 150,000 clones, over 65% of them singletons. Sequencing was performed on PBMCs. The receptors shown here come from a woman aged 50 to 60 in good health and CMV-seropositive. The CDR3 runs from the conserved cysteine through the conserved F or W. D genes are given only for firm matches. Some rows mark clone size as missing; the rest say once, few, many or name a class of expanded clone.

CDR3 protein	CDR3 DNA	clone size	CDR3 length	J gene	D gene	V gene
CASNLLAGASVDTQYF	TGTGCCAGCAATTTACTAGCGGGAGCGTCGGTGGATACGCAGTATTTT	.	16	TRBJ2-3	TRBD2	TRBV28
CASSFSRGNKNIQYF	TGTGCCAGCAGTTTCTCGCGGGGGAACAAAAACATTCAGTACTTC	.	15	TRBJ2-4	TRBD2	TRBV6-5
CASSPSTGGGSYEQYF	TGTGCCAGCTCACCCTCGACAGGGGGAGGCTCCTACGAGCAGTACTTC	.	16	TRBJ2-7	TRBD1	TRBV18
CASSNQGTGEQYF	TGTGCCAGCAGTAACCAGGGTACTGGCGAGCAGTACTTC	.	13	TRBJ2-7	.	TRBV2
CASSIGSTDTQYF	TGTGCCAGTAGTATCGGGAGCACAGATACGCAGTATTTT	few	13	TRBJ2-3	.	TRBV19
CASSYAGEGIKQFF	TGTGCCAGCAGTTACGCAGGGGAGGGGATCAAGCAGTTCTTC	.	14	TRBJ2-1	.	TRBV6-5
CASSLAAGLTEAFF	TGTGCCAGCAGCTTAGCGGCGGGTCTCACTGAAGCTTTCTTT	.	14	TRBJ1-1	.	TRBV7-2
CASRIIRDSYNEQFF	TGTGCCAGCAGAATTATCCGAGACTCCTACAATGAGCAGTTCTTC	.	15	TRBJ2-1	.	TRBV28
CASSNIETQYF	TGTGCCAGCAGCAACATAGAGACCCAGTACTTC	.	11	TRBJ2-5	.	TRBV7-8
CSVEQQDTEAFF	TGCAGCGTTGAACAGCAGGACACTGAAGCTTTCTTT	.	12	TRBJ1-1	.	TRBV29-1
CASRLAGQGADTGELFF	TGTGCAAGTCGCTTAGCGGGGCAGGGGGCCGACACCGGGGAGCTGTTTTTT	.	17	TRBJ2-2	.	TRBV12-2
CASKWGQGFGYTF	TGTGCCAGCAAATGGGGACAGGGCTTTGGCTACACCTTC	.	13	TRBJ1-2	TRBD1	TRBV28
CSVRQGGQPQHF	TGCAGCGTCCGTCAGGGAGGTCAGCCCCAGCATTTT	once	12	TRBJ1-5	.	TRBV29-1
CASSQDSRQGGGAIYF	TGCGCCAGCAGCCAAGATTCGAGACAGGGCGGTGGAGCCATCTACTTC	.	16	TRBJ2-7	TRBD1	TRBV4-1
CASSQRYRGTEAFF	TGCGCCAGCAGCCAGCGTTACAGGGGAACTGAAGCTTTCTTT	.	14	TRBJ1-1	TRBD1	TRBV4-3
CASSRDRSNTEAFF	TGTGCCAGCAGTAGGGACAGGTCAAACACTGAAGCTTTCTTT	once	14	TRBJ1-1	TRBD1	TRBV27
CSVEGPTGTENTGELFF	TGCAGCGTTGAAGGCCCTACCGGGACAGAGAACACCGGGGAGCTGTTTTTT	.	17	TRBJ2-2	TRBD1	TRBV29-1
CASSPGQGDSYTF	TGTGCCAGCTCACCCGGACAGGGGGACAGCTACACCTTC	.	13	TRBJ1-2	TRBD1	TRBV18
CASSSPTVDTDTQYF	TGTGCCAGCAGCAGCCCGACAGTGGACACAGATACGCAGTATTTT	.	15	TRBJ2-3	.	TRBV7-9
CASSPGQGADYEQYF	TGCGCCAGCAGCCCTGGACAGGGTGCAGATTACGAGCAGTACTTC	few	15	TRBJ2-7	TRBD1	TRBV4-1
CASSHPTGENIQYF	TGTGCCAGCAGCCACCCGACAGGGGAGAACATTCAGTACTTC	.	14	TRBJ2-4	TRBD1	TRBV7-2
CASSQDHGGKAFF	TGTGCCAGCAGCCAAGATCATGGGGGGAAAGCTTTCTTT	.	13	TRBJ1-1	.	TRBV4-2
CASSLASVPTYEQYF	TGTGCCAGCAGCTTAGCGTCGGTGCCTACCTACGAGCAGTACTTC	.	15	TRBJ2-7	.	TRBV7-6
CASSLPPGTGRNNEQFF	TGTGCCAGCAGTTTACCCCCCGGGACAGGGCGTAACAATGAGCAGTTCTTC	.	17	TRBJ2-1	TRBD1	TRBV27
CASSKGRDSNSPLHF	TGTGCCAGCAGCAAAGGGCGGGACAGTAATTCACCCCTCCACTTT	few	15	TRBJ1-6	.	TRBV21-1
CASSLGASGSYEQYF	TGTGCCAGCAGCTTAGGGGCTAGCGGGAGTTACGAGCAGTACTTC	.	15	TRBJ2-7	TRBD2	TRBV7-2
CASSLSGGMSTDTQYF	TGTGCCAGCAGCCTCTCGGGGGGAATGAGCACAGATACGCAGTATTTT	.	16	TRBJ2-3	TRBD2	TRBV4-2
CASSIIGRSLAGVAADTQYF	TGTGCCAGTAGTATCATCGGGCGTAGTCTAGCGGGAGTCGCTGCAGATACGCAGTATTTT	few	20	TRBJ2-3	TRBD2	TRBV19
CASSPPGAKETQYF	TGTGCCAGCTCACCGCCGGGAGCAAAAGAGACCCAGTACTTC	few	14	TRBJ2-5	.	TRBV18
CASSWDPGLAGSEQFF	TGTGCCAGCAGCTGGGATCCGGGACTAGCGGGGAGTGAGCAGTTCTTC	.	16	TRBJ2-1	TRBD2	TRBV7-6
CASSLFRDRSSYEQYF	TGTGCCAGCAGCTTGTTCCGGGACAGGTCCTCCTACGAGCAGTACTTC	.	16	TRBJ2-7	TRBD1	TRBV5-8
CASRTGLFATTQHF	TGTGCCAGCAGAACGGGACTGTTCGCAACGACCCAGCATTTT	.	14	TRBJ1-5	.	TRBV6-5
CAWTTYSNTEAFF	TGTGCCTGGACGACATACAGTAACACTGAAGCTTTCTTT	.	13	TRBJ1-1	.	TRBV30
CASRQTVNYGYTF	TGTGCCAGCAGACAGACGGTCAACTATGGCTACACCTTC	.	13	TRBJ1-2	.	TRBV2
CASSKPTEAIDTQYF	TGTGCCAGCAGCAAACCTACCGAGGCGATAGATACGCAGTATTTT	once	15	TRBJ2-3	.	TRBV2
CSVDGQKQYF	TGCAGCGTTGATGGCCAAAAGCAGTATTTT	few	10	TRBJ2-3	.	TRBV29-1
CASSLGQGNQPQHF	TGTGCCAGCAGCTTAGGACAGGGGAATCAGCCCCAGCATTTT	.	14	TRBJ1-5	TRBD1	TRBV7-2
CAWSVPGSGEQFF	TGTGCCTGGAGTGTACCGGGGAGCGGTGAGCAGTTCTTC	.	13	TRBJ2-1	.	TRBV30
CASSNRVLTGELFF	TGTGCCAGCAGCAACAGGGTCCTGACCGGGGAGCTGTTTTTT	.	14	TRBJ2-2	.	TRBV6-5
CASSPKAGVAEAFF	TGTGCCAGCAGCCCAAAGGCCGGGGTCGCGGAAGCTTTCTTT	.	14	TRBJ1-1	.	TRBV7-9
CASSLVSSLREKLFF	TGTGCCAGCAGCTTAGTTAGCAGCCTTAGGGAAAAACTGTTTTTT	few	15	TRBJ1-4	.	TRBV7-2
CASSEGTALGDSQYF	TGTGCCAGCAGTGAAGGCACGGCTTTGGGAGATTCCCAGTACTTC	few	15	TRBJ2-5	.	TRBV6-1
CASSDRGHTDTQYF	TGTGCCAGCAGTGACAGGGGGCATACAGATACGCAGTATTTT	.	14	TRBJ2-3	TRBD1	TRBV6-6
CASSPQGGGTEAFF	TGTGCCAGCAGCCCACAGGGTGGGGGCACTGAAGCTTTCTTT	.	14	TRBJ1-1	.	TRBV7-2
CASSLSRAYEQYF	TGTGCCAGCAGCTTGAGCAGGGCTTACGAGCAGTACTTC	.	13	TRBJ2-7	.	TRBV13
CASSVVDREQFF	TGTGCCAGCAGCGTAGTTGACAGGGAGCAGTTCTTC	.	12	TRBJ2-1	.	TRBV9
CASSQEGRGQPQHF	TGCGCCAGCAGCCAAGAAGGGAGGGGACAGCCCCAGCATTTT	.	14	TRBJ1-5	.	TRBV4-3
CASSLRRASGGLQEQYF	TGTGCCAGCAGTTTACGTCGAGCGAGCGGGGGTCTTCAAGAGCAGTACTTC	.	17	TRBJ2-7	TRBD2	TRBV27
CAISEYNQETQYF	TGTGCCATCAGTGAGTACAATCAAGAGACCCAGTACTTC	.	13	TRBJ2-5	.	TRBV10-3
CASSRGQGYNEQFF	TGCGCCAGCAGCCGGGGACAGGGATACAATGAGCAGTTCTTC	.	14	TRBJ2-1	TRBD1	TRBV4-1
CASSLNVRVAGANVLTF	TGTGCCAGCAGCTTAAATGTTAGAGTAGCTGGGGCCAACGTCCTGACTTTC	.	17	TRBJ2-6	.	TRBV7-3
CASSLADRANYGYTF	TGTGCCAGCAGCTTGGCCGACAGGGCTAACTATGGCTACACCTTC	few	15	TRBJ1-2	TRBD1	TRBV5-5
CASKARTGESYEQYF	TGTGCCAGTAAAGCCCGGACAGGAGAGTCCTACGAGCAGTACTTC	.	15	TRBJ2-7	TRBD1	TRBV19
CASSIAWRGGATDTQYF	TGTGCCAGCAGCATTGCTTGGCGCGGGGGGGCGACAGATACGCAGTATTTT	few	17	TRBJ2-3	TRBD2	TRBV5-4